One T cell receptor beta chain is described in this entry. Its specificity is not known. The data stem from a study of shared clonotypes between healthy human individuals. Study at large: Used for every donor were three CD4 naive, three CD4 memory, two CD8 naive and one CD8 memory plate. Study outcomes and limitations: The study found approximately 5% of naive CD4 clonotypes shared across a few donors.

Generated by immunoSEQ multiplex PCR, the TCRdb table keeps only in-frame clones and is missing some. The sample has around 1,900,000 clones; over 85% are singletons. Terminally differentiated effector memory CD45RA+ cells were left out of the naive CD8 fraction, which was CD45RO-negative and positively selected for CCR7. This sequence was found in a man younger than 35 in good health. Some clones in this sample may be carry-over from other donors' samples. The sample comprised naive CD8+ T cells from PBMCs.

CDR3 region: CASSLSPGTWDGYTF. The CDR3 region has the DNA TGTGCCAGCAGCTTATCGCCGGGAACCTGGGATGGCTACACCTTC. The chain carries TRBV7-3 and TRBJ1-2, with D unresolved. Germline CDR1 and CDR2: SGHTA and FQGTGA. The CDR3 sequence is 15 residues long. The ends were cut back, 2 bases at V and 6 bases at J, with 16 bases in the middle.